Listed here is a single T cell receptor beta chain. Trimming removed 4 bases from V and 1 base from J, with 7 bases in between. This CDR3 spans 13 amino acids. CDR1 and CDR2 (germline): WNHNN, SYGVQD (reference sequence). The source of the sample is a study of chemoradiotherapy in HPV16-positive cancers. Study summary: Candidate HPV-specific T-cell clones and common TCR motifs came from functional assays in two HPV16-positive patients.

Using immunoSEQ multiplex PCR, the repertoire was profiled, and TCRdb retains in-frame clones only, with some absent. The profile shows about a thousand clones, 75% to 90% of them singletons. The receptor was derived from a human donor with HPV-associated anogenital cancer. Sequenced material: tumor tissue, taken from a patient who underwent chemoradiotherapy. V is TRBV10-1 and J is TRBJ2-5; a possible D gene is TRBD1 (5 bases). This CDR3 is CASSGQIQETQYF. The CDR3 nucleotides are TGCGCCAGCAGTGGACAGATCCAAGAGACCCAGTACTTC.